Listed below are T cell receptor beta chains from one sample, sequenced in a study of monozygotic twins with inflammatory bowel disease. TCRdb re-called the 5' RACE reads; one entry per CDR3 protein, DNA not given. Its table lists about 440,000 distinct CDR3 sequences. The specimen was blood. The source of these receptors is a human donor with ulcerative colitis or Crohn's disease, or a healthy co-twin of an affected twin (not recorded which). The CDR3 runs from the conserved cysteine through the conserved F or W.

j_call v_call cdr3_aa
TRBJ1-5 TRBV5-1 CASSLSTNNQPQHF
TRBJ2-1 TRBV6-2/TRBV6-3 CASSPSGGAGGEQFF
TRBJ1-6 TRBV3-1 CASSLQDSANSPLHF
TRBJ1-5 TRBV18 CASSPPGQGDQPQHF
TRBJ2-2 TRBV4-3 CASSQGLGSGTGELFF
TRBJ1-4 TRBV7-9 CASTRPTNEKLFF
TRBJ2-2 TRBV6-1 CATGQGPNTGELFF
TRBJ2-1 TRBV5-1 CASSPDRGVYNEQFF
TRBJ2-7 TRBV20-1 CSARGLAIYEQYF
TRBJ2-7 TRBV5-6 CASSLGGLEQYF
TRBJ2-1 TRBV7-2 CASSLQGPAMNEQFF
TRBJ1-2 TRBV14 CASSQVGGGYTF
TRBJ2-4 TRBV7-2 CASSPRWVGDAKNIQYF
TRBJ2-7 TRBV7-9 CASTPLDRSYEQYF
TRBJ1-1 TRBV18 CASSPDQPSVGTEAFF
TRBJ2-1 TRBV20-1 CSAPRGSGSGEQFF
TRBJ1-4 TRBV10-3 CAISETGQGEKLFF
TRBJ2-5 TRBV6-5 CASIREMGETQYF
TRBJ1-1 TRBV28 CASSSGSKPGNTEAFF
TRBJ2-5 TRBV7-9 CASAGGQETQYF
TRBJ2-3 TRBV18 CASSPGEGATTDTQYF
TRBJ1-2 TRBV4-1 CASSQAEFDYGYTF
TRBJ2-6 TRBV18 CASSRNLGQGFKGANVLTF
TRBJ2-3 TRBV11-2 CASSSGSGRTDTQYF
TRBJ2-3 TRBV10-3 CASGAGSTDTQYF
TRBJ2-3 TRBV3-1 CASSQASGGFRDTQYF
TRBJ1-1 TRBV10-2 CASSDGPGLRTEAFF
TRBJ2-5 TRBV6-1 CASSARRGQETQYF
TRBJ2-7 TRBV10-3 CAISEWPLATEQYF
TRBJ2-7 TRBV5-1 CASSLEWGRSEQYF
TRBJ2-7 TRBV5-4 CASGTDGGRYEQYF
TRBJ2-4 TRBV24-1 CATSDRGQINIQYF
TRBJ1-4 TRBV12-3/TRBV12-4 CASSFGLPEKLFF
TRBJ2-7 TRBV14 CASSQDPRRTAFYEQYF
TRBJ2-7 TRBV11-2 CASSLGQLYEQYF
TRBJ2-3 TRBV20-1 CSASGREGTDTQYF
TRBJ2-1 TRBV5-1 CASKGGDYNEQFF
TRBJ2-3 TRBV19 CASSDLAADTQYF
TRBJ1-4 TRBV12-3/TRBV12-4 CASSFWAGEKLFF
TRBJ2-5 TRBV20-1 CSATIPGRPIF
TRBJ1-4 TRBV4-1 CAARGLQGTNEKLFF
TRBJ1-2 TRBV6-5 CASSWGQGAGGYTF
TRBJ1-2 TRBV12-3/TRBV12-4 CASSLLGGYTF